This is a list of T cell receptor beta chains from one sample in a study of blood T cell repertoires in COVID-19. Sequencing was performed with immunoSEQ multiplex PCR; in TCRdb, only in-frame clones are kept and a portion is missing. The sample yields 20,000 to 25,000 clones, around 90% seen once. The specimen was peripheral blood. These receptors all come from a human donor with active COVID-19. The donor label of this sample is uncertain. CDR3s leave out the opening cysteine and the closing phenylalanine or tryptophan. Each record gives: CDR3 protein, V gene, J gene, clone size. A row's size may be missing; if present it is once, few, many or a size class.

cdr3_aa: ASSPRRGNEQF
v_call: TRBV7-7
j_call: TRBJ2-1
clone_size: NA

cdr3_aa: ASSLSGGRQPQH
v_call: TRBV5-6
j_call: TRBJ1-5
clone_size: NA

cdr3_aa: ASSYTGAFEQY
v_call: TRBV6-2/TRBV6-3
j_call: TRBJ2-7
clone_size: NA

cdr3_aa: SVDRLAGGRTGELF
v_call: TRBV29-1
j_call: TRBJ2-2
clone_size: NA

cdr3_aa: ASSLYSNTEAF
v_call: TRBV7-3
j_call: TRBJ1-1
clone_size: NA

cdr3_aa: ASSVGTASTDTQY
v_call: TRBV9
j_call: TRBJ2-3
clone_size: NA

cdr3_aa: ASSLKQNTEAF
v_call: TRBV12-3/TRBV12-4
j_call: TRBJ1-1
clone_size: few

cdr3_aa: AWSNRAEQY
v_call: TRBV30
j_call: TRBJ2-7
clone_size: NA

cdr3_aa: ASRRSSYNEQF
v_call: TRBV28
j_call: TRBJ2-1
clone_size: NA

cdr3_aa: ATSSGDGYGYT
v_call: TRBV15
j_call: TRBJ1-2
clone_size: few

cdr3_aa: AWSLGQDSNEQY
v_call: TRBV30
j_call: TRBJ2-7
clone_size: NA

cdr3_aa: ASSLPGGLMNTEAF
v_call: TRBV5-5
j_call: TRBJ1-1
clone_size: NA

cdr3_aa: ASSLDPVSYT
v_call: TRBV11-3
j_call: TRBJ1-2
clone_size: NA

cdr3_aa: ASSRDRGIYGYT
v_call: TRBV19
j_call: TRBJ1-2
clone_size: NA

cdr3_aa: AWARGLHEQY
v_call: TRBV30
j_call: TRBJ2-7
clone_size: NA

cdr3_aa: ASSYSQLKWNTEAF
v_call: TRBV6-6
j_call: TRBJ1-1
clone_size: once

cdr3_aa: ASTPQEVEQPQH
v_call: TRBV6-5
j_call: TRBJ1-5
clone_size: NA

cdr3_aa: ASSQGLARGYGYT
v_call: TRBV7-2
j_call: TRBJ1-2
clone_size: NA

cdr3_aa: ASRGTGAWPQH
v_call: TRBV12-3/TRBV12-4
j_call: TRBJ1-5
clone_size: NA

cdr3_aa: ASSVELAGGFEQF
v_call: TRBV9
j_call: TRBJ2-1
clone_size: few

cdr3_aa: ASSAGQGNTGELF
v_call: TRBV6-4
j_call: TRBJ2-2
clone_size: NA

cdr3_aa: ATPGQQLANYGYT
v_call: TRBV2
j_call: TRBJ1-2
clone_size: NA

cdr3_aa: ASSAGLVYNEQF
v_call: TRBV27
j_call: TRBJ2-1
clone_size: NA

cdr3_aa: ASSFSPRQQETQY
v_call: TRBV7-7
j_call: TRBJ2-5
clone_size: NA

cdr3_aa: ASSPGQVFEAF
v_call: TRBV5-1
j_call: TRBJ1-1
clone_size: NA

cdr3_aa: AISENHRVHGYT
v_call: TRBV10-3
j_call: TRBJ1-2
clone_size: NA

cdr3_aa: ASSDRGRGNTIY
v_call: TRBV6-1
j_call: TRBJ1-3
clone_size: NA

cdr3_aa: ASSHGAGGYNEQF
v_call: TRBV5-6
j_call: TRBJ2-1
clone_size: NA

cdr3_aa: ASSPPVVSYGYT
v_call: TRBV18
j_call: TRBJ1-2
clone_size: once

cdr3_aa: AISEVSGKSYNEQF
v_call: TRBV10-3
j_call: TRBJ2-1
clone_size: NA

cdr3_aa: ASSLAGEGTEAF
v_call: TRBV11-3
j_call: TRBJ1-1
clone_size: few

cdr3_aa: ASSWDRETQY
v_call: TRBV7-9
j_call: TRBJ2-5
clone_size: NA

cdr3_aa: ASSLEYRDIDVQY
v_call: TRBV5-1
j_call: TRBJ2-7
clone_size: NA

cdr3_aa: ASSSQGARTEAF
v_call: TRBV5-1
j_call: TRBJ1-1
clone_size: NA

cdr3_aa: ASSSPAAVGYGYT
v_call: TRBV11-3
j_call: TRBJ1-2
clone_size: NA

cdr3_aa: ATTSSGMPQETQY
v_call: TRBV7-9
j_call: TRBJ2-5
clone_size: NA

cdr3_aa: AIGDSSDQPQH
v_call: TRBV10-3
j_call: TRBJ1-5
clone_size: NA

cdr3_aa: ASSPAGGGYEQY
v_call: TRBV18
j_call: TRBJ2-7
clone_size: NA

cdr3_aa: ASSLDRENYGYT
v_call: TRBV5-6
j_call: TRBJ1-2
clone_size: NA

cdr3_aa: ASSTQTSGIEQF
v_call: TRBV5-5
j_call: TRBJ2-1
clone_size: NA

cdr3_aa: ASSRGQGNSPLH
v_call: TRBV25-1
j_call: TRBJ1-6
clone_size: NA

cdr3_aa: ASSFPARGRDEKLF
v_call: TRBV28
j_call: TRBJ1-4
clone_size: NA

cdr3_aa: ASSQWAGVEETQY
v_call: TRBV4-2
j_call: TRBJ2-5
clone_size: few

cdr3_aa: ASSLEAQPGYEQY
v_call: TRBV7-2
j_call: TRBJ2-7
clone_size: NA